What follows is one TCR beta chain and its context. One junction end disagrees with the germline gene, perhaps due to a read error. A modified ARM-PCR protocol with three rounds of nested PCR amplified TCRbeta. TCRdb re-analysed the multiplex PCR reads in MiXCR, keeping a single row per CDR3 protein. The table records 200,000 to 250,000 distinct CDR3 sequences, 60% to 85% of them present only once. This record belongs to a study of tumor and adjacent non-tumor tissue in lung cancer. The CDR3 spans 13 residues. Per germline, CDR1 DFQATT and CDR2 SNEGSKA (reference sequence). RNA was extracted from bulk tissue without any cell sorting.

The source of this sequence is a man in his fifties or sixties with non-small cell lung cancer. Sequenced material: lung tumor tissue. The chain combines TRBV20-1 with TRBJ1-1; TRBD1 matches at 8 bases. This CDR3 is CSASDNRGTEALF. The CDR3 DNA sequence: TGCAGTGCTAGCGACAACAGGGGGACTGAAGCCTTATTT.